The subject of this entry is one T cell receptor (beta chain). Germline V gene lookup returns CDR1 SEHNR and CDR2 FQNEAQ (reference sequence). The J segment lost 0 bases and the V segment lost 5 bases, leaving 4 bases of the junction unmatched. The CDR3 has 15 residues. The sample belongs to a study of blood T cell repertoires in COVID-19. TCRdb keeps only in-frame clones here, not all; method: immunoSEQ multiplex PCR. The table lists some 170,000 clones, roughly 80% of them singletons. Sequenced material: peripheral blood. This TCR came from a man in his 70s with acute or convalescent COVID-19. The chain employs TRBV7-9 and TRBJ1-5; TRBD1 aligns across 7 bases. The CDR3 region is CASSQGEYSNQPQHF. CDR3 nucleotides: TGTGCCAGCAGCCAGGGGGAGTATAGCAATCAGCCCCAGCATTTT. Using reference TRBV7-9 and TRBJ1-5 for the parts outside the CDR3, the full variable domain is DTGVSQNPRHKITKRGQNVTFRCDPISEHNRLYWYRQTLGQGPEFLTYFQNEAQLEKSRLLSDRFSAERPKGSFSTLEIQRTEQGDSAMYLCASSQGEYSNQPQHFGDGTRLSIL.